Below, one T cell receptor (beta chain) is given with its context. The target of this receptor is not known. Base qualities are not provided; no much larger clone lies one nucleotide away. Its CDR3 holds 15 amino acids, cysteine through phenylalanine. Of all the DNA, just the CDR3 is kept, 45 bases in frame from base 1. CDR1 and CDR2 were assigned from the germline V gene as SGHDN and FVKESK. The germline V end is reduced by 4 bases and the J end by 5 bases; junction bases left unmatched: 7. This sample stems from a study of blood T cell repertoires in COVID-19 (dated by TCRdb to the early 2020s). Regarding the research as a whole: Samples covering the acute and convalescent phases of COVID-19 were provided by collaborators in the United States, Italy and Spain. Where available, HLA class I and class II types were taken from metadata supplied by the sample provider and were not determined by assay-based typing. The prospective study material was composed of cDNA or gDNA derived from T cells, B-cell-depleted T cells, or PBMCs. The samples were drawn from the first 160 participants of the ongoing ImmuneRACE study and from 950 to 1,500 subjects provided by 6 global collaborators. A de-identified subject ID, COVID-19 status, age in years and sex were almost always included in the sample metadata. A freely available public database, intended as a resource for researchers studying the immune response to SARS-CoV-2, is where the repertoires were released. Subjects who had been exposed to COVID-19, were actively infected with it, or had recovered from it provided the deeply sampled blood TCRbeta repertoires that made up the dataset.

On the study overall, not on this receptor specifically: The quantity of clinical and demographic metadata differed by source and by participant and was supplied without curation.

TCRbeta CDR3 regions were amplified from genomic DNA by means of the immunoSEQ Assay, a bias-controlled multiplex PCR. The study's own analysis went as follows. The number of nucleated cells in each sample was estimated by amplification of reference gene primers within the assay. To quantify the absolute abundance of each unique TCRbeta CDR3 rearrangement, sequence reads were collapsed and filtered. For each sample, productive Simpson clonality was calculated as the square root of Simpson's diversity index over productive rearrangements. TCRdb took this table from immuneACCESS and kept in-frame rearrangements with V and J called. Such tables lack part of the clones; where checked against another copy, unresolved V genes explain under half of the gap, and the rest is unexplained. The DNA was the basis for D and trimming; V, J and clone size are from that table. In all, the sample holds approximately 65,000 clones, and about 90% of those were seen once. The top ten clones comprise approximately 0.57% of the sample.

One collaborating source in Seattle enrolled patients during active infection and followed them longitudinally through the course of disease. Each collaborating institution followed its own protocols to collect whole blood in K2EDTA tubes. For TCRbeta analysis, collaborators shipped samples as frozen whole blood, isolated PBMCs, or DNA extracted from either of those sample types. The receptor chain draws on TRBV14 and TRBJ1-2, and TRBD1 matches 10 of the central bases. This clonotype was obtained from a man in his fifties with COVID-19, enrolled during active disease. The sample comprised peripheral blood. The CDR3 region has the sequence CASSPGTGVRYGYTF. In nucleotides, the sequence is TGTGCCAGCAGCCCCGGGACAGGGGTTCGGTATGGCTACACCTTC.